The rows below give T cell receptor beta chains drawn from one sample of a study of blood T cell repertoires in COVID-19. Method: immunoSEQ multiplex PCR; TCRdb's copy keeps in-frame clones and lacks some. The sample shows hundreds of thousands of clones, around nine tenths of them seen only once. Source material: peripheral blood. These receptor sequences come from a man in his sixties who had recovered from COVID-19. CDR3s include the opening cysteine and the closing phenylalanine or tryptophan. A D gene is named only where the DNA matches it firmly. Clone size is given for some rows only: seen once, a few or many times, or a class if the clone is expanded.

V	D	size	J	length	CDR3	DNA
TRBV27	NA	NA	TRBJ2-1	12	CASSLTSNEQFF	TGTGCCAGCAGCTTGACTAGCAATGAGCAGTTCTTC
TRBV28	TRBD2	NA	TRBJ2-1	15	CASTGTSGRYNEQFF	TGTGCCAGCACTGGGACTAGCGGACGGTACAATGAGCAGTTCTTC
TRBV5-6	NA	NA	TRBJ1-3	17	CASSGGGSLRSGNTIYF	TGTGCCAGCAGCGGGGGAGGCAGCCTGCGCTCTGGAAACACCATATATTTT
TRBV7-3	NA	NA	TRBJ1-6	16	CASSLTAGIGNSPLHF	TGTGCCAGCAGCTTAACGGCAGGGATCGGTAATTCACCCCTCCACTTT
TRBV18	NA	NA	TRBJ1-1	14	CASSLGQPNTEAFF	TGTGCCAGCTCGCTCGGACAGCCGAACACTGAAGCTTTCTTT
TRBV12-2	NA	NA	TRBJ1-5	13	CASRFYSNQPQHF	TGTGCAAGTCGCTTCTATAGCAATCAGCCCCAGCATTTT
TRBV5-1	TRBD1	NA	TRBJ1-4	15	CASSLTGGFGEKLFF	TGCGCCAGCAGCCTTACAGGGGGCTTCGGGGAAAAACTGTTTTTT
TRBV6-6	NA	NA	TRBJ1-2	12	CASRFRTEGYTF	TGTGCCAGCCGGTTCCGGACAGAGGGCTACACCTTC
TRBV19	NA	NA	TRBJ2-4	15	CASSSLGGGGNIQYF	TGTGCCAGTAGTAGTCTAGGGGGGGGAGGAAACATTCAGTACTTC
TRBV2	NA	NA	TRBJ1-1	12	CASRGAYTEAFF	TGTGCCAGCAGGGGGGCCTACACTGAAGCTTTCTTT
TRBV28	TRBD1	NA	TRBJ1-2	15	CASSQGTGSLYGYTF	TGTGCCAGCAGTCAGGGGACAGGTTCCCTTTATGGCTACACCTTC
TRBV18	NA	few	TRBJ2-7	14	CASSPRTAGDEQYF	TGTGCCAGCTCACCGCGGACAGCCGGCGACGAGCAGTACTTC
TRBV5-6	TRBD1	NA	TRBJ2-5	15	CASSSRTGVRETQYF	TGTGCCAGCAGCTCTAGGACAGGGGTAAGGGAGACCCAGTACTTC
TRBV28	TRBD2	NA	TRBJ2-7	15	CASSLLLAGGYEQYF	TGTGCCAGCAGCTTACTACTAGCGGGAGGATACGAGCAGTACTTC
TRBV21-1	NA	NA	TRBJ1-5	18	CASSKGRFGTLSNQPQHF	TGTGCCAGCAGCAAAGGGAGGTTTGGGACACTTAGCAATCAGCCCCAGCATTTT
TRBV7-9	TRBD2	once	TRBJ2-1	15	CASSLGTSGYNEQFF	TGTGCCAGCAGCTTAGGGACTAGCGGTTACAATGAGCAGTTCTTC
TRBV19	TRBD1	NA	TRBJ1-2	15	CASRGTPDRYYGYTF	TGTGCCAGTAGAGGGACCCCGGACAGGTACTATGGCTACACCTTC
TRBV6-5	NA	NA	TRBJ1-5	14	CASSRSYSNQPQHF	TGTGCCAGCAGCCGGAGCTATAGCAATCAGCCCCAGCATTTT
TRBV7-3	NA	NA	TRBJ2-1	19	CASSLTAGPLASSYNEQFF	TGTGCCAGCAGCTTAACGGCGGGACCCTTAGCGAGCTCCTACAATGAGCAGTTCTTC
TRBV12-3/TRBV12-4	NA	NA	TRBJ1-6	13	CASSGGRRSPLHF	TGTGCCAGCAGTGGCGGCCGAAGGTCACCCCTCCACTTT
TRBV9	TRBD1	NA	TRBJ1-2	19	CASSPRDRETAFLNYGYTF	TGTGCCAGCAGCCCACGGGACAGGGAAACCGCGTTCCTCAACTATGGCTACACCTTC
TRBV30	TRBD1	NA	TRBJ2-7	14	CAWSTRDRGFEQYF	TGTGCCTGGAGTACCCGGGACAGGGGGTTCGAGCAGTACTTC
TRBV6-5	NA	NA	TRBJ1-1	14	CASSYQGTDTEAFF	TGTGCCAGCAGTTACCAGGGAACGGACACTGAAGCTTTCTTT
TRBV10-1	NA	few	TRBJ1-5	17	CASSESSQGQGNQPQHF	TGCGCCAGCAGTGAGTCGTCCCAGGGACAAGGCAATCAGCCCCAGCATTTT
TRBV7-2	NA	NA	TRBJ1-1	13	CASSLWQNTEAFF	TGTGCCAGCAGCTTGTGGCAGAACACTGAAGCTTTCTTT
TRBV29-1	TRBD1	NA	TRBJ1-2	13	CSVPTGGYGGYTF	TGCAGCGTTCCGACAGGGGGCTACGGGGGCTACACCTTC
TRBV20-1	NA	NA	TRBJ2-5	11	CSARSVETQYF	TGCAGTGCTAGAAGCGTGGAGACCCAGTACTTC
TRBV6-5	NA	NA	TRBJ2-1	14	CATTIADSYNEQFF	TGTGCCACCACGATAGCGGATTCCTACAATGAGCAGTTCTTC
TRBV11-2	NA	NA	TRBJ2-1	11	CASSFRQEQFF	TGTGCCAGCAGCTTCAGACAGGAGCAGTTCTTC
TRBV3-1/TRBV3-2	NA	NA	TRBJ2-1	15	CASSQEYSPYNEQFF	TGTGCCAGCAGCCAAGAGTATTCTCCCTACAATGAGCAGTTCTTC
TRBV5-1	NA	NA	TRBJ1-3	16	CASSLQGQLSGNTIYF	TGCGCCAGCAGCTTGCAAGGACAGCTCTCTGGAAACACCATATATTTT
TRBV5-4	NA	NA	TRBJ2-3	14	CASSLVHYTDTQYF	TGTGCCAGCAGCTTGGTACACTACACAGATACGCAGTATTTT
TRBV9	NA	few	TRBJ2-7	12	CASSLAGGEQYF	TGTGCCAGCAGCTTGGCGGGTGGCGAGCAGTACTTC
TRBV7-2	TRBD1	few	TRBJ1-2	13	CASSLEGAGGYTF	TGTGCCAGCAGCTTAGAGGGGGCGGGTGGCTACACCTTC
TRBV7-2	NA	NA	TRBJ2-5	14	CASSFGGALETQYF	TGTGCCAGCAGCTTCGGGGGAGCGTTGGAGACCCAGTACTTC
TRBV28	NA	NA	TRBJ1-4	12	CATLDSNEKLFF	TGTGCCACCCTAGACAGTAATGAAAAACTGTTTTTT
TRBV7-9	TRBD2	NA	TRBJ2-3	17	CASSYVLAGVGTDTQYF	TGTGCCAGCAGCTACGTCCTAGCGGGAGTTGGCACAGATACGCAGTATTTT
TRBV6-2/TRBV6-3	TRBD2	NA	TRBJ2-1	15	CASSKLAGGRDEQFF	TGTGCCAGCAGTAAACTAGCGGGAGGCCGGGATGAGCAGTTCTTC
TRBV28	NA	once	TRBJ1-4	16	CASSSPSGRTNEKLFF	TGTGCCAGCAGTTCCCCTTCAGGTCGTACTAATGAAAAACTGTTTTTT
TRBV19	TRBD1	NA	TRBJ2-7	16	CASSARVGTGTYEQYF	TGTGCCAGCTCAGCCCGTGTCGGGACAGGGACCTACGAGCAGTACTTC
TRBV7-2	NA	NA	TRBJ2-3	16	CASSPSRQGKTDTQYF	TGTGCCAGCAGCCCGTCGCGGCAGGGGAAAACAGATACGCAGTATTTT
TRBV6-5	NA	NA	TRBJ2-1	16	CASSYSRGGSYNEQFF	TGTGCCAGCAGTTACTCGAGGGGGGGCTCCTACAATGAGCAGTTCTTC
TRBV5-8	NA	NA	TRBJ2-2	16	CASSLEGGANTGELFF	TGTGCCAGCAGCTTGGAAGGCGGGGCGAACACCGGGGAGCTGTTTTTT
TRBV6-4	NA	NA	TRBJ2-2	14	CASSLEGRTGELFF	TGTGCCAGTTCACTGGAGGGTAGGACCGGGGAGCTGTTTTTT
TRBV5-1	TRBD1	few	TRBJ2-2	13	CASAGGYTGELFF	TGCGCCAGCGCAGGGGGCTACACCGGGGAGCTGTTTTTT